The 22 T cell receptor beta chains in this list originate from one sample, sequenced in a study of tissue T cells after allogeneic stem cell transplantation. The data were produced by immunoSEQ multiplex PCR, yet TCRdb's version contains in-frame clones alone and is incomplete. This sample has about 3,300 clones, with 64% found just once. Steroid-refractory graft-versus-host disease after allogeneic hematopoietic cell transplant qualified adults for prospective research-autopsy enrollment. The material was jejunal tissue, obtained at autopsy. The receptor source for this set is a male patient older than 55 with steroid-refractory graft-versus-host disease after an allogeneic stem cell transplant. Some T cells could come from the graft donor.

In its sample, this clone was seen a few times. The gene calls are TRBV27 and TRBJ1-1; D call uncertain. CDR1 is MNHEY and CDR2 is SMNVEV in the germline V gene (reference sequence). Between the trimmed V and J ends, which lost 7 bases and 6 bases, there was a span of 12 bases. The CDR3 covers 12 residues. As DNA, the CDR3 is TGTGCCAGCACTAATTTAGGTTCTGAAGCTTTCTTT. It translates to CASTNLGSEAFF.

V and J are TRBV18 and TRBJ2-1; 8 positions agree with TRBD2. Per the germline V gene, CDR1 is KGHSH and CDR2 is LQKENI. The CDR3 contains 14 residues. V was pared by 4 bases and J by 6 bases, with 5 bases of the junction left unmatched. The CDR3 region has the DNA TGTGCCAGCTCACAATCCGGACTAGCCAATGAGCAGTTCTTC. Amino acid sequence: CASSQSGLANEQFF.

This clone is classed as medium-sized (0.01 to 0.1%). V and J are TRBV19 and TRBJ2-7; TRBD1 or TRBD2 may be the D gene (5 bases each). CDR3 length: 19 residues. Deletions cut 7 bases from V and 6 bases from J, with 34 bases between. CDR1 is LNHDA, CDR2 SQIVND, per germline (reference sequence). The CDR3 protein is CASTATRGRRSDLGGEQYF. The CDR3 DNA is TGTGCCAGTACTGCTACCCGGGGACGGCGATCGGATCTTGGCGGCGAGCAGTACTTC.

The chain uses TRBV13 and TRBJ1-2, with 10 bases that match TRBD1. V gave up 2 bases and J gave up 8 bases; unmatched junction bases: 17. The CDR3 spans 18 residues. Germline V gene sequence: CDR1 PRHDT, CDR2 FYEKMQ (reference sequence). CDR3 in DNA: TGTGCCAGCAGCTTAAGGAGGAAGGCGAGACAGGGGGCATTCGGCTACACCTTC. It codes for CASSLRRKARQGAFGYTF.

V gene TRBV4-3 combines with J gene TRBJ1-2; TRBD1 agrees at 12 bases. The J segment lost 4 bases and the V segment lost 0 bases, leaving 6 bases of the junction unmatched. This CDR3 is 17 amino acids long. The germline CDR1 and CDR2 sequences are LGHNA and YSLEER. The CDR3 DNA reads as TGCGCCAGCAGCCAAGAGGGACAGGGGGCCGCTCTCTATGGCTACACCTTC. Translation: CASSQEGQGAALYGYTF.

For this clone: One end of the junction is discordant with germline, which a read error may explain. The CDR3 DNA reads TGTGCTAGCAGCTTAGCCCTCAGGGGCCAAGAGACCCAGTACTTC. This sequence encodes CASSLALRGQETQYF. The chain joins TRBV7-7 to TRBJ2-5; D may be TRBD1 (6 bases). Germline CDR1 SSHAT, CDR2 FNYEAQ (reference sequence). The CDR3 is 15 residues long.

The chain carries TRBV5-4 and TRBJ1-6, with TRBD1 as a possible D gene (5 bases). With 0 bases removed from V and 6 bases from J, the gap between germline ends came to 13 bases. Germline CDR1 and CDR2: SGHNT and YYREEE (reference sequence). The CDR3 contains 16 residues. This chain's CDR3 is CASSLGPGGVNSPLHF. CDR3 nucleotides: TGTGCCAGCAGCTTGGGACCCGGAGGGGTTAATTCACCCCTCCACTTT.

This sequence joins TRBV6-5 and TRBJ1-2; no clear D. The V gene lost 6 bases and the J gene lost 6 bases, with 17 bases spanning the gap. Germline V lookup: CDR1 MNHEY, CDR2 SVGAGI. The CDR3 has 14 residues. The CDR3 nucleotides are TGTGCCAGCAGAAAGGCGGGAAGGAAAGATGGCTACACCTTC. Protein product: CASRKAGRKDGYTF.

The chain recombines TRBV5-1 with TRBJ1-1; D is possibly TRBD1 (5 bases). Looked up from germline, CDR1 is SGHRS and CDR2 is YFSETQ. The CDR3 has 13 amino acids. V was shortened by 2 bases and J by 3 bases, with 8 bases between the two germline ends. The CDR3 DNA follows: TGCGCCAGCAGCTTTGGAGGGGACACTGAAGCTTTCTTT. It translates to CASSFGGDTEAFF.

The CDR3 reads CASSYLAGTGELFF. Here the CDR3 DNA reads TGTGCCAGCAGTTATCTAGCGGGGACCGGGGAGCTGTTTTTT. The chain is built from TRBV6-5 and TRBJ2-2; 9 nucleotides line up with TRBD2. The V gene's germline CDR1 is MNHEY and CDR2 SVGAGI. The length of the CDR3 is 14 residues. With V trimmed by 3 bases and J by 5 bases, 1 base remained unmatched.

This clone is medium-sized. The rearrangement joins TRBV5-8 to TRBJ2-1, with 12 positions matching TRBD2. J was trimmed by 10 bases and V by 4 bases; bases with no gene match: 9. The CDR3 length is 15 residues. CDR1 is SGHTS, CDR2 YDEGEE, per germline. DNA of the CDR3: TGTGCCAGCAGCCCCGGGACTAGCGGGTATAGAGAGCAGTTCTTC. Translating it yields CASSPGTSGYREQFF.

There are a few counts of this clone. This rearrangement joins TRBV7-6 to TRBJ1-6, with D possibly TRBD1 on 6 matching bases. Germline V gene lookup returns CDR1 SGHVS and CDR2 FNYEAQ. V was trimmed by 3 bases and J by 5 bases, leaving 11 bases between them. This CDR3 is built from 15 residues. The CDR3 reads CASSLGGHNNSPLHF. CDR3 bases: TGTGCCAGCAGCTTGGGGGGACACAATAATTCACCCCTCCACTTT.

The chain joins TRBV4-3 to TRBJ1-1; the match to TRBD1 covers 7 bases. The CDR3 totals 15 residues. With 2 bases clipped from V and 0 bases from J, the junction kept 3 bases outside the gene matches. Germline V gene lookup returns CDR1 LGHNA and CDR2 YSLEER. CDR3 bases: TGCGCCAGCAGCCAACAGGGGGACCTGAACACTGAAGCTTTCTTT. Translating gives CASSQQGDLNTEAFF.

The chain uses TRBV27 and TRBJ1-1; maybe TRBD1 (5 bases). CDR1 is MNHEY and CDR2 is SMNVEV in the germline V gene (reference sequence). V lost 6 bases, J lost 4 bases, and 15 bases lay in between. The CDR3 runs to 14 residues. CDR3 DNA: TGTGCCAGCAGGATCAGGGTGTTTGGCACTGAAGCTTTCTTT. Protein product: CASRIRVFGTEAFF.

The chain is built from TRBV5-6 and TRBJ2-7; D gene uncertain. Germline V gene sequence: CDR1 SGHDT, CDR2 YYEEEE. This CDR3 is 14 amino acids long. With 7 bases removed from V and 1 base from J, the gap between germline ends came to 15 bases. The DNA of the CDR3 is TGTGCCAGCCTCATTAGGGAAGCATCCTACGAGCAGTACTTC. This translates into CASLIREASYEQYF. Using reference TRBV5-6 and TRBJ2-7 for the parts outside the CDR3, the full variable domain is DAGVTQSPTHLIKTRGQQVTLRCSPKSGHDTVSWYQQALGQGPQFIFQYYEEEERQRGNFPDRFSGHQFPNYSSELNVNALLLGDSALYLCASLIREASYEQYFGPGTRLTVT.

V and J are TRBV4-3 and TRBJ1-5; 7 nucleotides agree with TRBD1. Germline-derived CDR1 and CDR2 are LGHNA and YSLEER. V was clipped by 0 bases and J by 4 bases; unmatched bases: 9. There are 17 residues in the CDR3. The CDR3 region has the DNA TGCGCCAGCAGCCAAGAGATGCGAAAGACAGGGAATCAGCCCCAGCATTTT. The encoded protein is CASSQEMRKTGNQPQHF.

This clone is deemed large. V gene TRBV4-1 combines with J gene TRBJ1-5; possibly TRBD1 for D (5 bases). This CDR3 has 19 residues. CDR1 is MGHRA and CDR2 is YSYEKL in the germline V gene. The V end was cut by 4 bases, the J end by 0 bases, with 22 bases between. CDR3 bases: TGCGCCAGCAGCCCGGCGCCGGGACCTTTGGATCATAGCAATCAGCCCCAGCATTTT. Amino acid sequence: CASSPAPGPLDHSNQPQHF.

This chain uses TRBV19 with TRBJ1-1, with D uncertain. Looked up from germline, CDR1 is LNHDA and CDR2 is SQIVND (reference sequence). CDR3 length: 14 residues. Trimming stripped 5 bases from V and 3 bases from J, with 13 bases between. CDR3 protein: CASSPAGRYTEAFF. CDR3 DNA: TGTGCCAGTAGTCCCGCTGGGAGATACACTGAAGCTTTCTTT. Full variable domain (missing parts from reference TRBV19 and TRBJ1-1): DGGITQSPKYLFRKEGQNVTLSCEQNLNHDAMYWYRQDPGQGLRLIYYSQIVNDFQKGDIAEGYSVSREKKESFPLTVTSAQKNPTAFYLCASSPAGRYTEAFFGQGTRLTVV.

This clone was detected only a few times. This rearrangement joins TRBV4-3 to TRBJ2-6, with D possibly called TRBD1 or TRBD2 (5 bases each). This CDR3 has 16 amino acids. With 3 bases removed from V and 3 bases from J, the gap between germline ends came to 12 bases. The germline V gene has CDR1 LGHNA and CDR2 YSLEER. CDR3 DNA sequence: TGCGCCAGCAGCCACTCTGGGGGTAGTGGGGCCAACGTCCTGACTTTC. Protein product: CASSHSGGSGANVLTF.

This clone is labeled as large. The chain uses TRBV11-2 and TRBJ2-2; maybe TRBD1 (5 bases). Per germline, CDR1 SGHAT and CDR2 FQNNGV. Trimming removed 5 bases at V and 4 bases at J, with 14 bases between. The CDR3 length is 15 residues. The CDR3 coding sequence is TGTGCCAGCAGCCCCAGGGTAACGAGCACCGGGGAGCTGTTTTTT. It translates to CASSPRVTSTGELFF.

The chain couples TRBV19 to TRBJ1-5, with D maybe TRBD1 (6 bases). Germline lookup yields CDR1 LNHDA and CDR2 SQIVND (reference sequence). V was shortened by 4 bases and J by 2 bases, with 12 bases between the two germline ends. CDR3 length: 15 amino acids. The CDR3 loop is CASSTRRGGNQPQHF. The DNA of the CDR3 is TGTGCCAGTAGTACACGCAGGGGTGGCAATCAGCCCCAGCATTTT.

CDR3 sequence (DNA): TGTGCCAGTACGGGGGCCCCGGCCTACGAGCAGTACTTC. Residues: CASTGAPAYEQYF. J is TRBJ2-7 and V is TRBV19; D is possibly TRBD1 or TRBD2 (6 bases each). The V end was cut by 7 bases, the J end by 2 bases, with 12 bases between. The V gene's germline CDR1 is LNHDA and CDR2 SQIVND (reference sequence). There are 13 residues in the CDR3. Looking up the rest from reference TRBV19 and TRBJ2-7 gives the full variable domain: DGGITQSPKYLFRKEGQNVTLSCEQNLNHDAMYWYRQDPGQGLRLIYYSQIVNDFQKGDIAEGYSVSREKKESFPLTVTSAQKNPTAFYLCASTGAPAYEQYFGPGTRLTVT.